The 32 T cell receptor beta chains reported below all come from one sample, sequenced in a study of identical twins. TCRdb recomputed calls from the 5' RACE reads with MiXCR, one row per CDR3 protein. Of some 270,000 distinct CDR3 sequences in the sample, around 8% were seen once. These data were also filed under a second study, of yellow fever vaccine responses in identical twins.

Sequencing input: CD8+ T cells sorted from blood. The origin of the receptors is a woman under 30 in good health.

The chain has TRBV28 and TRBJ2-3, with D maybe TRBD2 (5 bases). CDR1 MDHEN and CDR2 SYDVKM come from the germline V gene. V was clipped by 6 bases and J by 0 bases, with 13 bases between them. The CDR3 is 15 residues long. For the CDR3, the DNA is TGTGCCAGCAGCCTGACCAGGACTAGCACAGATACGCAGTATTTT. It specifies CASSLTRTSTDTQYF.

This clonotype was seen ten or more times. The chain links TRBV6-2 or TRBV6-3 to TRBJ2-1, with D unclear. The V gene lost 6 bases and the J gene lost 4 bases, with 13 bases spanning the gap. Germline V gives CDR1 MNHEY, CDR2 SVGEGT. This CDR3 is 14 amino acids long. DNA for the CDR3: TGTGCCAGCAGGATTCCCGACTCGTACAATGAGCAGTTCTTC. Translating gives CASRIPDSYNEQFF.

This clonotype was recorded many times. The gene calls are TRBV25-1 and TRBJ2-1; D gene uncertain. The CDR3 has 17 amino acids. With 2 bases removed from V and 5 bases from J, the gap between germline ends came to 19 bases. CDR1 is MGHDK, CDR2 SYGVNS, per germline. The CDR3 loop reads CASSEMSRANEHNEQFF. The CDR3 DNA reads TGTGCCAGCAGTGAAATGTCTAGAGCCAACGAACACAATGAGCAGTTCTTC.

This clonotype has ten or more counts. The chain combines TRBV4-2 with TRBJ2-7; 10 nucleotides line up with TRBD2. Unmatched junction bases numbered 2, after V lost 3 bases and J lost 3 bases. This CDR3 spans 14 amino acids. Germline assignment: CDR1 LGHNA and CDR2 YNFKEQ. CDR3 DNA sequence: TGTGCCAGCAGCCACCGGACTAGCGGCTACGAGCAGTACTTC. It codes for CASSHRTSGYEQYF.

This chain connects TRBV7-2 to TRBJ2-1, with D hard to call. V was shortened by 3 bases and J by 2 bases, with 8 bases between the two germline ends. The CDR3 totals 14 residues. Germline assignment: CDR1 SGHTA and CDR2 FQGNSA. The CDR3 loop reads CASSLRATYNEQFF. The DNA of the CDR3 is TGTGCCAGCAGCTTGCGAGCGACCTACAATGAGCAGTTCTTC.

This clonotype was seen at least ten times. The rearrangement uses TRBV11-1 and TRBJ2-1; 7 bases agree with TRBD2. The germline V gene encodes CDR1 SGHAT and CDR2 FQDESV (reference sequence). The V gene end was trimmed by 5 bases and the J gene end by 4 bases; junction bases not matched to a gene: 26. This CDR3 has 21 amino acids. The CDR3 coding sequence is TGTGCCAGCAGCCCGATTCTAGGGCAGGGAGTTCGGACTAGTATATACAATGAGCAGTTCTTC. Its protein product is CASSPILGQGVRTSIYNEQFF.

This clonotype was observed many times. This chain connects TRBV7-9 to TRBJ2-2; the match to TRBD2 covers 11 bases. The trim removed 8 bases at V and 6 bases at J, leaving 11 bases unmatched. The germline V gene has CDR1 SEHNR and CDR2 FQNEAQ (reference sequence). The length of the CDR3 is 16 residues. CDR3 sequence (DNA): TGTGCCAGCCCGGGACTAGCGGAAGCTTTATCCGGGGAGCTGTTTTTT. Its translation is CASPGLAEALSGELFF.

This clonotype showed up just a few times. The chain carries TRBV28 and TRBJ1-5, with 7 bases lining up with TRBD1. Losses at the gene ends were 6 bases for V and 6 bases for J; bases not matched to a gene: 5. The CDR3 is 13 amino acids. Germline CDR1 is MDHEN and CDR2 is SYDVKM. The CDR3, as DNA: TGTGCCAGCAGCAGACAGGGAAGTCAGCCCCAGCATTTT. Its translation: CASSRQGSQPQHF.

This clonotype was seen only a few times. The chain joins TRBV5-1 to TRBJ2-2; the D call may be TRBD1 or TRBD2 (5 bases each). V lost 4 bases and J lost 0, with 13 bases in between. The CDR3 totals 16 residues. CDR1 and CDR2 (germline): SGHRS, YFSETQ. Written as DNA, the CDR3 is TGCGCCAGCAGCCCCACGATGGGGGCGAACACCGGGGAGCTGTTTTTT. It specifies CASSPTMGANTGELFF.

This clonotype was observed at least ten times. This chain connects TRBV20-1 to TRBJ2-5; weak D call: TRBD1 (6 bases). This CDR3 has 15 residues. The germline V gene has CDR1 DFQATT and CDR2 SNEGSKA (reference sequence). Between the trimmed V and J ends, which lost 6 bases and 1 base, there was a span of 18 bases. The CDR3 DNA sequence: TGCAGTGCCCAATTCAGGGGAGTCGCCCAAGAGACCCAGTACTTC. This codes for CSAQFRGVAQETQYF.

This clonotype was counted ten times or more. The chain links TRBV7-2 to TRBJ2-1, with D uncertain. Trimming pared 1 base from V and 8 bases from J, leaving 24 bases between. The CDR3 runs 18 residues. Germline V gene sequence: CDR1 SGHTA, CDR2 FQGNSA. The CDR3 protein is CASSLVLGRLDGYDEQFF. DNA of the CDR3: TGTGCCAGCAGCTTAGTGCTAGGTAGGCTAGATGGTTACGATGAGCAGTTCTTC.

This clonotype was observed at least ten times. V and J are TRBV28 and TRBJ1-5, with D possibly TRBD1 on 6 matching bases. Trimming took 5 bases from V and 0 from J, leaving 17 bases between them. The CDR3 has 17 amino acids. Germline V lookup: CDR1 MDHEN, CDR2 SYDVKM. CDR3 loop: CASSRIGDTPSNQPQHF. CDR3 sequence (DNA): TGTGCCAGCAGTCGTATAGGGGACACTCCTAGCAATCAGCCCCAGCATTTT.

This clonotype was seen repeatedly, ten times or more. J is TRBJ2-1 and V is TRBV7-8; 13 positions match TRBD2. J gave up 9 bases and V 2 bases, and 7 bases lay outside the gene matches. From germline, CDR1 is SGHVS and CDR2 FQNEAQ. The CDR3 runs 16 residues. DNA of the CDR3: TGTGCCAGCAGCTTACCCACTAGCGGGGGGGCCGGTGAGCAGTTCTTC. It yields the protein CASSLPTSGGAGEQFF.

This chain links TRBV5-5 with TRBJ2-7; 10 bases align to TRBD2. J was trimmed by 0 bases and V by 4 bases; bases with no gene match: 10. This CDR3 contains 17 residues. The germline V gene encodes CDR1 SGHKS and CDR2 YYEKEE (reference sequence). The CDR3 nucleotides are TGTGCCAGCAGCCCGGGACTAGCGACTAGCTTCTCCTACGAGCAGTACTTC. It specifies CASSPGLATSFSYEQYF. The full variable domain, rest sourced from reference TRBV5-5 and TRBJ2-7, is DAGVTQSPTHLIKTRGQQVTLRCSPISGHKSVSWYQQVLGQGPQFIFQYYEKEERGRGNFPDRFSARQFPNYSSELNVNALLLGDSALYLCASSPGLATSFSYEQYFGPGTRLTVT.

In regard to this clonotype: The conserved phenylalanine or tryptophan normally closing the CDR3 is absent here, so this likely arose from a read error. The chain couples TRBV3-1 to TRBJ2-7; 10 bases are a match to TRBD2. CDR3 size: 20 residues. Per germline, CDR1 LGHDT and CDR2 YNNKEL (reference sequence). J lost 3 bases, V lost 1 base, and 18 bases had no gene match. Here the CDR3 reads CASSQGPRAGRGLADYEQYL. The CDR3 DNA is TGTGCCAGCAGCCAAGGCCCGCGGGCAGGGCGCGGACTAGCGGACTACGAGCAGTACTTA.

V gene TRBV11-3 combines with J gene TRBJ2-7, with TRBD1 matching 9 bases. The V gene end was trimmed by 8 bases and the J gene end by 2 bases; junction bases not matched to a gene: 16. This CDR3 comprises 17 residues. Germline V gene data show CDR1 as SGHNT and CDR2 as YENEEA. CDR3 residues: CASSPGQGRGLPYEQYF. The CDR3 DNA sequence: TGTGCCAGCTCACCGGGACAGGGAAGAGGGCTACCCTACGAGCAGTACTTC.

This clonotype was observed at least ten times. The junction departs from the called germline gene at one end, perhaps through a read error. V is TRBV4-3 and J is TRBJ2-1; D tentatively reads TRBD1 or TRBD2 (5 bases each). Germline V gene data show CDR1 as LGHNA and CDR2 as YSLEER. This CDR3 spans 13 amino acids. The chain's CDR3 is CASSQGRNNEQFF. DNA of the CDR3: TGTGCCAGCAGCCAGGGACGGAACAATGAGCAGTTCTTC.

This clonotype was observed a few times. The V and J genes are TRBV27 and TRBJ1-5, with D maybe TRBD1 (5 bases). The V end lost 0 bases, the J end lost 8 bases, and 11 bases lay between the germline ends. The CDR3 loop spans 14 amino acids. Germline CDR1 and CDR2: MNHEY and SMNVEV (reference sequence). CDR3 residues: CASSLSQGLEPQHF. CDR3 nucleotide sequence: TGTGCCAGCAGTTTATCGCAGGGTTTAGAGCCCCAGCATTTT.

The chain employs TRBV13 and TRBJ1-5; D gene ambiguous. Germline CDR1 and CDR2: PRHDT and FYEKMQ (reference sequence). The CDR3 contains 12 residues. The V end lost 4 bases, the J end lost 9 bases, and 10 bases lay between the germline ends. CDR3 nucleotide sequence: TGTGCCAGCAGCTCACTGGGAGGGCCCCAGCATTTT. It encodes CASSSLGGPQHF.

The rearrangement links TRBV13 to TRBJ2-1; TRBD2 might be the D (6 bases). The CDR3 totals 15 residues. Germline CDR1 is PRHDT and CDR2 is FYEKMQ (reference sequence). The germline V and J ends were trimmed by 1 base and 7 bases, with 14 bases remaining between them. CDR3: CASSLVTSFGNEQFF. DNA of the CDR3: TGTGCCAGCAGCTTAGTTACTAGCTTTGGTAATGAGCAGTTCTTC.

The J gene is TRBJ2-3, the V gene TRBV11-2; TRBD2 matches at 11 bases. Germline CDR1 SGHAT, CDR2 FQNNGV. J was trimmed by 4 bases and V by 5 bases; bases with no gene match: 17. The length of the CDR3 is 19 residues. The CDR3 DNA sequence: TGTGCCAGCAGCCTGGGTGTAGCGGGAGGGCCCTCTCGGCCAGATACGCAGTATTTT. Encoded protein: CASSLGVAGGPSRPDTQYF.

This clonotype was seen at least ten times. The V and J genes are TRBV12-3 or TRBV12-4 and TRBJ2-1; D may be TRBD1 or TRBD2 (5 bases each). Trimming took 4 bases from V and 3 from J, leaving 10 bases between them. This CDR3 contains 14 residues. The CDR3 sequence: CASSWGRSYNEQFF. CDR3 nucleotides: TGTGCCAGCAGTTGGGGACGCAGCTACAATGAGCAGTTCTTC.

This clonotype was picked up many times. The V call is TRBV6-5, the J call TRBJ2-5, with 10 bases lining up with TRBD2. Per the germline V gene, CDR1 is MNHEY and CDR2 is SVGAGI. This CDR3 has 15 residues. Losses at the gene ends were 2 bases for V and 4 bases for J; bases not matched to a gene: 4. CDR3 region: CASSYVLAGVETQYF. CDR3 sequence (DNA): TGTGCCAGCAGTTACGTCCTAGCGGGAGTAGAGACCCAGTACTTC.

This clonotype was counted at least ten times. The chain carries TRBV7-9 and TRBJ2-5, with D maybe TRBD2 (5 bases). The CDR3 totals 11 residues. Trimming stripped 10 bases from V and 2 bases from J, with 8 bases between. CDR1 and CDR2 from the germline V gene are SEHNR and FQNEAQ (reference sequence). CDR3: CATDLQETQYF. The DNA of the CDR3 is TGTGCCACGGACTTACAAGAGACCCAGTACTTC.

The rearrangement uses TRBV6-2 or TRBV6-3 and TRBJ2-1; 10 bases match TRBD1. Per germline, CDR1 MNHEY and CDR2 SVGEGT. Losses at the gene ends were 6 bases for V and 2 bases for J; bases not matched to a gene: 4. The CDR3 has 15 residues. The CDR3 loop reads CASSYGTGAYNEQFF. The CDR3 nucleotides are TGTGCCAGCAGCTACGGGACAGGGGCCTACAATGAGCAGTTCTTC.

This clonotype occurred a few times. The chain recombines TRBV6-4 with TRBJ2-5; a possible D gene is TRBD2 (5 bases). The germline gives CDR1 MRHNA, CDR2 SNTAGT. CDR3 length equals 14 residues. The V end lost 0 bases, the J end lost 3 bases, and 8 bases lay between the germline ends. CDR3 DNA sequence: TGTGCCAGCAGTGACTCACTAGACGAAGAGACCCAGTACTTC. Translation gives CASSDSLDEETQYF.

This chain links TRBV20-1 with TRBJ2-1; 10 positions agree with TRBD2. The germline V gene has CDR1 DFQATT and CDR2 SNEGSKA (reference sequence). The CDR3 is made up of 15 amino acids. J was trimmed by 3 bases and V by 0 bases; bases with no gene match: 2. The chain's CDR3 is CSAREAGGNYNEQFF. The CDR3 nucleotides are TGCAGTGCTAGAGAAGCGGGAGGGAACTACAATGAGCAGTTCTTC.

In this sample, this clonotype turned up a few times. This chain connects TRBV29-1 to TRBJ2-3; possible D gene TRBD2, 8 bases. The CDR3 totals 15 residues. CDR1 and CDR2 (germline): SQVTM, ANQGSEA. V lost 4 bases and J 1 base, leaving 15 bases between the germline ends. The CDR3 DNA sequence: TGCAGCGTTGTCGGGAGGGGGCTTGGCACAGATACGCAGTATTTT. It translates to CSVVGRGLGTDTQYF.

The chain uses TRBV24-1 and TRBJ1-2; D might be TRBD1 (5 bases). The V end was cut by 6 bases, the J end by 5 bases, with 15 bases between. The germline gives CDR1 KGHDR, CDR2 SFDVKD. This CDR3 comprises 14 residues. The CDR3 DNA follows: TGTGCCACCAGTTCAACGAGGGACTCTTATGGCTACACCTTC. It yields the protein CATSSTRDSYGYTF.

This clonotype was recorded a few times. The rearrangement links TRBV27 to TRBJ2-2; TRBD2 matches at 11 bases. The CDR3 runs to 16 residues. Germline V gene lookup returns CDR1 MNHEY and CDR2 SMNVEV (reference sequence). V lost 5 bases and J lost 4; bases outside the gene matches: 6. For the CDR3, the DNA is TGTGCCAGCAGTGAACTAGCGGGAGAACGCACCGGGGAGCTGTTTTTT. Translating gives CASSELAGERTGELFF.

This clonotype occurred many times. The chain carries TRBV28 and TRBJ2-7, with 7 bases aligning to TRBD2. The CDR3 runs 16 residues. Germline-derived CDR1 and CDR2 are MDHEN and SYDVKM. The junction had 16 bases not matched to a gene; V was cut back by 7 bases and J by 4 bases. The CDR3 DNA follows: TGTGCCAGCAACGGAAACGAACGGGACTATGGATACGAGCAGTACTTC. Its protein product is CASNGNERDYGYEQYF.

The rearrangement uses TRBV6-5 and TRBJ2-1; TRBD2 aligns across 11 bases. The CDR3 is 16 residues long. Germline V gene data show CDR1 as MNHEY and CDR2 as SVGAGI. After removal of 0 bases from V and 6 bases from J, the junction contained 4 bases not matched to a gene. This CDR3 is CASSYSTTSGSNEQFF. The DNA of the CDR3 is TGTGCCAGCAGTTACTCGACCACTAGCGGGAGCAATGAGCAGTTCTTC.